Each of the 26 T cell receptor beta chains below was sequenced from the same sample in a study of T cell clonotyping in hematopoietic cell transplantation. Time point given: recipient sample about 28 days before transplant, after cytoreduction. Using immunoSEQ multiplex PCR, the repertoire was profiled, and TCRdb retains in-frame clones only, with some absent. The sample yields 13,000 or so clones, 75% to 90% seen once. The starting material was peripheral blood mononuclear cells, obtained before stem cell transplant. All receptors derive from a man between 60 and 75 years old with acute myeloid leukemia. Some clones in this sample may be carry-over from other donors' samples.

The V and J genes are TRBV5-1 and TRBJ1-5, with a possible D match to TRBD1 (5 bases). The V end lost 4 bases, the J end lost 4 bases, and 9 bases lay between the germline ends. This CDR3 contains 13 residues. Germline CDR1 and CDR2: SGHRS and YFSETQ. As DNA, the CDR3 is TGCGCCAGCAGCCGCGACAGAAATCAGCCCCAGCATTTT. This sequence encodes CASSRDRNQPQHF.

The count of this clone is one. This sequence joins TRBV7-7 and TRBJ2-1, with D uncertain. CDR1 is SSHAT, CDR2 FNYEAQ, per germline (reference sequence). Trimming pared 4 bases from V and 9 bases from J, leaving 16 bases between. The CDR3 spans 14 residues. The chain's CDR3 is CASSSTLGVAEQFF. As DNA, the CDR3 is TGTGCCAGCAGCTCAACGTTGGGTGTGGCTGAGCAGTTCTTC. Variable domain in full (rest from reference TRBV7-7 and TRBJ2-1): GAGVSQSPRYKVTKRGQDVTLRCDPISSHATLYWYQQALGQGPEFLTYFNYEAQPDKSGLPSDRFSAERPEGSISTLTIQRTEQRDSAMYRCASSSTLGVAEQFFGPGTRLTVL.

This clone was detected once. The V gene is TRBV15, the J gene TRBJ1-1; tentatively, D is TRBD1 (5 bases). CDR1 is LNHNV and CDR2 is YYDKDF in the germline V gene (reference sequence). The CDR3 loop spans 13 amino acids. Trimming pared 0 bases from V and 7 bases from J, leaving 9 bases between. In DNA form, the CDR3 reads TGTGCCACCAGCAGAGATCTGACAGTTGAAGCTTTCTTT. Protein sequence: CATSRDLTVEAFF.

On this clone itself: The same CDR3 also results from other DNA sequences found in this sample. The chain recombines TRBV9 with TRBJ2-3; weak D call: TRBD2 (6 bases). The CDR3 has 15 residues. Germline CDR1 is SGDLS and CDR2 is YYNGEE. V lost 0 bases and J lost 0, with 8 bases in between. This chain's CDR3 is CASSVGGESTDTQYF. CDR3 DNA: TGTGCCAGCAGCGTAGGCGGGGAGAGCACAGATACGCAGTATTTT.

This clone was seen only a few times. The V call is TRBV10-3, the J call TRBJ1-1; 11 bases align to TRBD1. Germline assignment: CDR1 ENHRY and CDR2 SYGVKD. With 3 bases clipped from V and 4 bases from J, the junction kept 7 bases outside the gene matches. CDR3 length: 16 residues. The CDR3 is CAISDGQGAPSTEAFF. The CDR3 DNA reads TGTGCCATCAGTGACGGACAGGGGGCGCCGAGCACTGAAGCTTTCTTT.

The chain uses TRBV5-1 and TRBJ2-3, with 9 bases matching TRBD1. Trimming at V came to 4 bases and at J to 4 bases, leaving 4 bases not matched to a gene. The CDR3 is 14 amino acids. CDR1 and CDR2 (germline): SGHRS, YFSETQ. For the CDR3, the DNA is TGCGCCAGCAGCGTCGGGACAGGGTCAGATACGCAGTATTTT. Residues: CASSVGTGSDTQYF.

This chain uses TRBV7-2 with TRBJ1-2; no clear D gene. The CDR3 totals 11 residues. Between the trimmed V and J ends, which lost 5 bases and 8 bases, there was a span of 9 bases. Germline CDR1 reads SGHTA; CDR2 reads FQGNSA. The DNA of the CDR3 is TGTGCCAGCAGCCTTTACCAGGGCTACACCTTC. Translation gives CASSLYQGYTF.

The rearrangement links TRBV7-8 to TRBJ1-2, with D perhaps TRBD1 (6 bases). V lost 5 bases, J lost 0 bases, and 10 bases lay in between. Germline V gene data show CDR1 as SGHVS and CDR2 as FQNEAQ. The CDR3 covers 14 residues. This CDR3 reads CASSPGEANYGYTF. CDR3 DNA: TGTGCCAGCAGCCCAGGGGAGGCTAACTATGGCTACACCTTC.

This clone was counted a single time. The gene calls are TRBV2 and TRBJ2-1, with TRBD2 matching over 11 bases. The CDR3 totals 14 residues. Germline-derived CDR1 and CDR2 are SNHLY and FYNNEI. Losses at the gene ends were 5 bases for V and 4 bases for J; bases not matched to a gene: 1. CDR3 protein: CASSRTSGYNEQFF. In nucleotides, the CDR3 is TGTGCCAGCAGTCGGACTAGCGGGTACAATGAGCAGTTCTTC.

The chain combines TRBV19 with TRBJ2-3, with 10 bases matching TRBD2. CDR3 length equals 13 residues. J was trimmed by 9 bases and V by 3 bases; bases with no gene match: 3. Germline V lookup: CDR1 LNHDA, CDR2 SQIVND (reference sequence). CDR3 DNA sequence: TGTGCCAGTAGTATTCTAGCGGGAGAGACGCAGTATTTT. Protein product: CASSILAGETQYF. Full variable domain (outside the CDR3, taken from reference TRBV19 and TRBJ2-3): DGGITQSPKYLFRKEGQNVTLSCEQNLNHDAMYWYRQDPGQGLRLIYYSQIVNDFQKGDIAEGYSVSREKKESFPLTVTSAQKNPTAFYLCASSILAGETQYFGPGTRLTVL.

The CDR3 DNA follows: TGTGCCTGGAGTGTACTCACCGGGGGCACAGATACGCAGTATTTT. Residues: CAWSVLTGGTDTQYF. The chain employs TRBV30 and TRBJ2-3; D perhaps matches TRBD2 (5 bases). Per germline, CDR1 GTSNPN and CDR2 SVGIG (reference sequence). The CDR3 runs 15 residues. Trimming removed 0 bases at V and 1 base at J, with 11 bases between.

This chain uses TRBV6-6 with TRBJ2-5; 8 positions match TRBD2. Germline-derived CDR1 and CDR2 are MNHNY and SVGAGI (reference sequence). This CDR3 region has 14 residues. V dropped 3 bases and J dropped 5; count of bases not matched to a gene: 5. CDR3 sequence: CASSYPQRGETQYF. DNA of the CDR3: TGTGCCAGCAGTTATCCACAGCGGGGGGAGACCCAGTACTTC.

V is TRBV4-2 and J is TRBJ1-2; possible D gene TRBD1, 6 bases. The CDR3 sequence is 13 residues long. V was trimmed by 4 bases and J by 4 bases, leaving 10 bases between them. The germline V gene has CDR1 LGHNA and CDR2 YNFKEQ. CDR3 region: CASSLSDSYGYTF. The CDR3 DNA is TGTGCCAGCAGCCTCTCGGACAGCTATGGCTACACCTTC.

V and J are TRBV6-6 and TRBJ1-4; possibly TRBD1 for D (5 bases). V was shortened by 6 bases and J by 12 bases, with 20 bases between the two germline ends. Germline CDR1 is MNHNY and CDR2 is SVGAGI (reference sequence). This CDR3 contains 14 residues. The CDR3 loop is CASRAGTAVRELFF. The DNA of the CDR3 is TGTGCCAGCAGGGCCGGGACGGCCGTTCGTGAACTGTTTTTT.

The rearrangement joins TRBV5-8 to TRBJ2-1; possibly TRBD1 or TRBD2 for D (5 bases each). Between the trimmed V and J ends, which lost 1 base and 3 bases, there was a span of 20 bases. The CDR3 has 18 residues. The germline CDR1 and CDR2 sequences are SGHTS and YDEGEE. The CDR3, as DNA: TGTGCCAGCAGCTTGTTTGGTGGCAGGGAGACTTACTACAATGAGCAGTTCTTC. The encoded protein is CASSLFGGRETYYNEQFF.

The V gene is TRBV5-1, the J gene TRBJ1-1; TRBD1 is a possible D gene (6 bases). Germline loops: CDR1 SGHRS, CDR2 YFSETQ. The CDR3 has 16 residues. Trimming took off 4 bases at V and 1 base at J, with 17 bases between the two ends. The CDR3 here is CASSRTTGIKNTEAFF. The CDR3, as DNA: TGCGCCAGCAGCCGAACGACAGGTATTAAGAACACTGAAGCTTTCTTT. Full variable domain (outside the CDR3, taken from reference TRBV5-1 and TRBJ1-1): KAGVTQTPRYLIKTRGQQVTLSCSPISGHRSVSWYQQTPGQGLQFLFEYFSETQRNKGNFPGRFSGRQFSNSRSEMNVSTLELGDSALYLCASSRTTGIKNTEAFFGQGTRLTVV.

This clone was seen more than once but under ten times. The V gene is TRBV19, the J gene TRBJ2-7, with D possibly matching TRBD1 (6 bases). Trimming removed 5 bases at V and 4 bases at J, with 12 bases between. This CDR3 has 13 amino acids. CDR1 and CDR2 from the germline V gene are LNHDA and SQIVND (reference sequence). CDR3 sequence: CASSAAGVYEQYF. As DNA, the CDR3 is TGTGCCAGTAGTGCTGCAGGGGTTTACGAGCAGTACTTC.

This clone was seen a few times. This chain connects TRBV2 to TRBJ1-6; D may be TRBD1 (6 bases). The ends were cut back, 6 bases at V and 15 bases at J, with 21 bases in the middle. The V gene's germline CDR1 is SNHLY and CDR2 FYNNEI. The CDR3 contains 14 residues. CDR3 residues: CASSVQGFGRDLHF. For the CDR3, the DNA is TGTGCCAGCAGCGTACAGGGTTTTGGGAGGGACCTCCACTTT.

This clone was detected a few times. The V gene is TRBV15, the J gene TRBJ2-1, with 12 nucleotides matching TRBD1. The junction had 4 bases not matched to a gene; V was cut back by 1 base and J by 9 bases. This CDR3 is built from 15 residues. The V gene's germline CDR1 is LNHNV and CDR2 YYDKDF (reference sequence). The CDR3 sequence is CATSRVGQGAGEQFF. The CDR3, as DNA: TGTGCCACCAGCAGAGTGGGACAGGGGGCTGGTGAGCAGTTCTTC.

The CDR3 sequence: CASRPTRLTVLNTEAFF. CDR3 in DNA: TGCGCCAGCAGACCCACCAGATTGACAGTACTGAACACTGAAGCTTTCTTT. The J gene is TRBJ1-1, the V gene TRBV4-1; D perhaps matches TRBD1 (5 bases). This CDR3 is built from 17 residues. The V and J ends lost 6 bases and 0 bases respectively, with 20 bases between them. From germline, CDR1 is MGHRA and CDR2 YSYEKL.

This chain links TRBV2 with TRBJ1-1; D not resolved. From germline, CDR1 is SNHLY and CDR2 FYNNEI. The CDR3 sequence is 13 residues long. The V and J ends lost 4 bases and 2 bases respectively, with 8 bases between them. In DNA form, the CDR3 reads TGTGCCAGCAGTGTAGACGGAAACACTGAAGCTTTCTTT. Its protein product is CASSVDGNTEAFF.

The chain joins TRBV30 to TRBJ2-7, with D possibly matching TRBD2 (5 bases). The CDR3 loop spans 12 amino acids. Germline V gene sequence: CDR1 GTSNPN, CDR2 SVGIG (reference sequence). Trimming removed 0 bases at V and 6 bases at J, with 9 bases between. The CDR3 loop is CAWSVDRGEQYF. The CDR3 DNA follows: TGTGCCTGGAGTGTGGACCGGGGCGAGCAGTACTTC.

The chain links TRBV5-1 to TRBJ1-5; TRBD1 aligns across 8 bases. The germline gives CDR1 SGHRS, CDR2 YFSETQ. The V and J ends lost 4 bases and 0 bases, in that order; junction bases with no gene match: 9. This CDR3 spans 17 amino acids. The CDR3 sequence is CASSPGQGVYSNQPQHF. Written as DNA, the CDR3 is TGCGCCAGCAGCCCTGGACAGGGAGTTTATAGCAATCAGCCCCAGCATTTT.

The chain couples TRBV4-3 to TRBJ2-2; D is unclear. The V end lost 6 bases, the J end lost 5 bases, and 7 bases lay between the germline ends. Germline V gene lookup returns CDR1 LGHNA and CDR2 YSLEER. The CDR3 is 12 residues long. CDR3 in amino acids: CASSLGTGELFF. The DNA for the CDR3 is TGCGCCAGCAGTTTAGGGACCGGGGAGCTGTTTTTT.

The CDR3 loop is CATSRDLPGSYGYTF. The CDR3 DNA follows: TGTGCCACCAGCAGAGATCTTCCAGGAAGCTATGGCTACACCTTC. The rearrangement links TRBV15 to TRBJ1-2, with D uncertain. V lost 0 bases, J lost 4 bases, and 12 bases lay in between. This CDR3 contains 15 residues. Per the germline V gene, CDR1 is LNHNV and CDR2 is YYDKDF (reference sequence).

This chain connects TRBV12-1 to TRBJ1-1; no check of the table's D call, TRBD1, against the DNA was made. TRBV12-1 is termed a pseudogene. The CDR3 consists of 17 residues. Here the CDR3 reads CASSLDRQDNMNTEAFF. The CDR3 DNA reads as TGTGCCAGCAGCTTGGACAGGCAAGACAATATGAACACTGAAGCTTTCTTT.